This T cell receptor (beta chain) was captured in a study of spatial heterogeneity in lung cancer (dated by TCRdb to the late 2010s). At the level of the whole study: Beta-chain transcripts were consistently detected in greater numbers than alpha-chain transcripts, which likely reflects a higher abundance of beta-chain transcripts. At surgery, hundreds of tumor regions, roughly 63 matched nontumor lung samples and more than 55 PBMC samples were TCR-sequenced for both alpha and beta chains. TCR repertoire features were related to nonsynonymous mutation counts determined by whole-exome sequencing of tumor tissue. In the raw uncorrected reads, each unique combination of TCR and UMI appeared on average more than ten times. In non-small cell lung cancer, the study quantitatively compared TCR alpha and beta repertoires across several tumor regions, matched nontumor lung, and blood.

The time point label corresponds to: sample taken at primary tumor resection. Donors were 72 patients with early-stage, untreated non-small cell lung cancer from the lung TRACERx cohort. Whole RNA extracted from tumor and nontumor lung tissue, or from cryopreserved PBMC samples, was used for TCR sequencing without cell sorting. Only patients for whom sufficient RNA was available from at least two tumor regions were selected for TCR sequencing. In this sample, this clonotype turned up many times. Its antigen is still unknown. No quality values exist for individual bases; no much larger clone is one base distant. Trimming takes 1 base from V and 4 bases from J, and the germline ends sit 13 bases apart. From the cysteine up to the phenylalanine, the CDR3 has a length of 15 residues. The DNA shown is the 45-base CDR3, in frame from base 1. Findings and caveats that apply to the study as a whole: Confirming at a functional level the hypothesis that regional TCRs recognize regional mutations was considered to require additional single-cell paired TCR alpha and beta sequencing. Ubiquitous expanded tumor TCRs were detected in blood more often at tumor resection than at routine follow-up.

Libraries came from 5' RACE. TCRdb lists the instrument as NextSeq 500. The TCR library protocol attached a unique molecular identifier to each TCR cDNA molecule to allow correction of PCR and sequencing errors. The authors' pipeline ran thus. Decombinator tools were used for TCR identification, UMI-based error correction and CDR3 extraction. Expanded TCRs were defined as those above a frequency of 2 per 1,000, corresponding to the top 1% of the tumor frequency distribution. Renyi diversity was calculated using the R vegan package after each repertoire was subsampled 100 times to 5,000 TCRs. To build CDR3 similarity networks, amino acid triplet string-kernel similarity was used, and CDR3s were connected when their pairwise similarity was above 0.82. The raw public data were reprocessed by TCRdb itself: fastp quality trimming at Q25, MiXCR clonotype calling, in-frame beta chains only. Every distinct CDR3 protein forms one entry, paired with its most common genes and DNA. The V and J calls reflect TCRdb's pipeline rather than the authors' work. In all, the sample holds over 7,500 distinct CDR3 sequences, and 6.5% to 9.5% of those were seen once. The top ten clones comprise roughly half of the sample.

The sequencing here drew on PBMCs, taken at surgery. This TCR came from a male donor with early-stage non-small cell lung cancer. This receptor chain uses TRBV12-3 or TRBV12-4 and TRBJ1-1, with TRBD1 perhaps the D gene, on 6 matching bases. The CDR3 corresponds to CASSLEGGLGTEAFF. The nucleotide sequence is given as TGTGCCAGCAGTTTAGAGGGGGGGCTGGGCACTGAAGCTTTCTTT.